The 32 T cell receptor beta chains listed next were all sequenced from one sample in a study of identical twins. TCRdb re-analysed the 5' RACE reads in MiXCR, keeping a single row per CDR3 protein. The table lists roughly 700,000 distinct CDR3 sequences, roughly 8% of them singletons, with approximately 0.94% in the top ten. These data are also associated with another study on yellow fever vaccine responses in identical twins.

The sequencing sample was made of PBMCs. The receptors were gathered from a woman younger than 35 in good health.

The chain uses TRBV15 and TRBJ1-6; D is undetermined. V was clipped by 0 bases and J by 9 bases, with 6 bases between them. Germline V gene lookup returns CDR1 LNHNV and CDR2 YYDKDF (reference sequence). The CDR3 totals 13 residues. CDR3 in DNA: TGTGCCACCAGCAGAGAAGGAGTTTCACCCCTCCACTTT. It translates to CATSREGVSPLHF.

The sample holds a few counts of this clonotype. The V call is TRBV5-1, the J call TRBJ2-1; D possibly corresponds to TRBD1 (5 bases). V was shortened by 0 bases and J by 8 bases, with 15 bases between the two germline ends. Germline CDR1 is SGHRS and CDR2 is YFSETQ. The CDR3 totals 15 residues. The CDR3 nucleotides read TGCGCCAGCAGCTTGGTTGTGATAGGGGAAGATGAGCAGTTCTTC. Translated: CASSLVVIGEDEQFF. Combining the CDR3 with reference TRBV5-1 and TRBJ2-1 gives the whole variable domain KAGVTQTPRYLIKTRGQQVTLSCSPISGHRSVSWYQQTPGQGLQFLFEYFSETQRNKGNFPGRFSGRQFSNSRSEMNVSTLELGDSALYLCASSLVVIGEDEQFFGPGTRLTVL.

This clonotype was found a few times. The genes are TRBV6-6 and TRBJ2-7; D may be TRBD1 (6 bases). CDR1 is MNHNY, CDR2 SVGAGI, per germline (reference sequence). The length of the CDR3 is 13 residues. The V end was cut by 6 bases, the J end by 3 bases, with 12 bases between. The DNA for the CDR3 is TGTGCCAGCAGGGACAGCCAGATCTACGAGCAGTACTTC. It yields the protein CASRDSQIYEQYF.

This clonotype was found a few times. The chain employs TRBV7-9 and TRBJ2-1, with 7 bases lining up with TRBD1. Germline V gene data show CDR1 as SEHNR and CDR2 as FQNEAQ (reference sequence). The length of the CDR3 is 16 residues. With 6 bases clipped from V and 9 bases from J, the junction kept 17 bases outside the gene matches. This CDR3 is CASRGTDRSSKSEQFF. CDR3 DNA sequence: TGTGCCAGCAGGGGAACGGACAGGTCCTCTAAAAGTGAGCAGTTCTTC.

This clonotype was counted at least ten times. The chain combines TRBV4-2 with TRBJ2-2, with a weak D call TRBD2 (5 bases). The CDR3 sequence is 17 residues long. V was pared by 3 bases and J by 2 bases, with 16 bases between. CDR1 LGHNA and CDR2 YNFKEQ come from the germline V gene. The CDR3 loop is CASSHGEAALNTGELFF. In DNA, the CDR3 is TGTGCCAGCAGCCACGGCGAAGCGGCCCTAAACACCGGGGAGCTGTTTTTT.

The chain links TRBV11-3 to TRBJ2-7; 9 positions agree with TRBD1. Germline V gene sequence: CDR1 SGHNT, CDR2 YENEEA. V dropped 5 bases and J dropped 4; count of bases not matched to a gene: 9. The CDR3 extends over 15 amino acids. CDR3 sequence: CASSPSGQGSYEQYF. CDR3 DNA sequence: TGTGCCAGCAGCCCGTCGGGACAGGGTAGTTACGAGCAGTACTTC.

The DNA of the CDR3 is TGCGCCAGCAGCTTTATACAGGGCCCTCGCTTATACGAGCAGTACTTC. Protein product: CASSFIQGPRLYEQYF. This chain connects TRBV5-1 to TRBJ2-7; D is perhaps TRBD1 (6 bases). The germline V and J ends were trimmed by 2 bases and 4 bases, with 19 bases remaining between them. The CDR3 loop spans 16 amino acids. The V gene's germline CDR1 is SGHRS and CDR2 YFSETQ.

The chain employs TRBV28 and TRBJ2-7; 7 bases map to TRBD1. J gave up 12 bases and V 5 bases, and 10 bases lay outside the gene matches. The length of the CDR3 is 12 residues. Germline CDR1 MDHEN, CDR2 SYDVKM. CDR3 sequence (DNA): TGTGCCAGCAGTCAATCCTCGGACAGGTCGTACTTC. Translation: CASSQSSDRSYF. The full variable domain, completed using reference TRBV28 and TRBJ2-7, is DVKVTQSSRYLVKRTGEKVFLECVQDMDHENMFWYRQDPGLGLRLIYFSYDVKMKEKGDIPEGYSVSREKKERFSLILESASTNQTSMYLCASSQSSDRSYFGPGTRLTVT.

The chain employs TRBV29-1 and TRBJ2-1; the match to TRBD2 covers 7 bases. V was clipped by 8 bases and J by 3 bases; unmatched bases: 10. CDR3 length: 14 residues. Germline loops: CDR1 SQVTM, CDR2 ANQGSEA. The CDR3, as DNA: TGCAGCTCCCTCGGAGGCGGGGGCTACAATGAGCAGTTCTTC. This codes for CSSLGGGGYNEQFF.

This clonotype was observed many times. The V and J genes are TRBV6-5 and TRBJ1-5; D unclear. CDR1 is MNHEY, CDR2 SVGAGI, per germline. V was trimmed by 9 bases and J by 3 bases, leaving 21 bases between them. The CDR3 is 16 amino acids. The CDR3 DNA reads as TGTGCCAGTAGCCTTTTCGGTGATAGCGACAATCAGCCCCAGCATTTT. Translated, it gives CASSLFGDSDNQPQHF.

This clonotype was recorded a few times. The chain is built from TRBV15 and TRBJ2-1, with TRBD2 as a possible D gene (6 bases). The ends were cut back, 0 bases at V and 10 bases at J, with 16 bases in the middle. The CDR3 extends over 15 amino acids. Germline loops: CDR1 LNHNV, CDR2 YYDKDF (reference sequence). CDR3 amino acids: CATSRESTGTVEQFF. CDR3 coding DNA: TGTGCCACCAGCAGAGAGTCTACCGGGACTGTGGAGCAGTTCTTC.

Of note for this clonotype: With a much larger clone just one base away, this may be a read error. The chain links TRBV29-1 to TRBJ2-1, with 13 bases fitting TRBD2. From germline, CDR1 is SQVTM and CDR2 ANQGSEA. This CDR3 is 14 amino acids long. V was pared by 8 bases and J by 3 bases, with 4 bases of the junction left unmatched. CDR3 bases: TGCAGCTCTTGGACTAGCGGGGGCTACAATGAGCAGTTCTTC. Translation gives CSSWTSGGYNEQFF.

The sample holds many counts of this clonotype. V is TRBV29-1 and J is TRBJ2-3, with D perhaps matching TRBD1 or TRBD2 (6 bases each). CDR1 is SQVTM, CDR2 ANQGSEA, per germline. Trimming cost V 6 bases and J 5 bases, with 21 bases left between them. This CDR3 is 15 amino acids long. The DNA for the CDR3 is TGCAGCGTAAGAAGGGGGGACAAGTGGGGAGATACGCAGTATTTT. Translation gives CSVRRGDKWGDTQYF.

This clonotype was observed many times. This sequence joins TRBV20-1 and TRBJ2-1; 9 nucleotides agree with TRBD2. The CDR3 length is 15 residues. CDR1 is DFQATT, CDR2 SNEGSKA, per germline (reference sequence). After removal of 3 bases from V and 7 bases from J, the junction contained 10 bases not matched to a gene. The CDR3 nucleotides read TGCAGTGCTAGTGAAACTAGCGGGTTGCTGAATGAGCAGTTCTTC. Its protein is CSASETSGLLNEQFF.

This clonotype was counted between two and nine times. The chain combines TRBV19 with TRBJ2-4; no clear D gene. Trimming shortened V by 3 bases and J by 0 bases, and 9 bases separated the two germline ends. CDR3 length: 15 amino acids. Germline V gives CDR1 LNHDA, CDR2 SQIVND (reference sequence). The CDR3: CASSIFSLAKNIQYF. The DNA of the CDR3 is TGTGCCAGTAGTATCTTCAGCCTAGCCAAAAACATTCAGTACTTC.

The chain joins TRBV7-2 to TRBJ2-1; 8 nucleotides line up with TRBD2. V was clipped by 8 bases and J by 5 bases; unmatched bases: 8. The germline gives CDR1 SGHTA, CDR2 FQGNSA. The CDR3 is made up of 14 amino acids. The CDR3 coding sequence is TGTGCCAGCGTAAAAGCGGGAGTCCACAATGAGCAGTTCTTC. Translating it yields CASVKAGVHNEQFF. Filled out from reference TRBV7-2 and TRBJ2-1, the complete variable domain reads GAGVSQSPSNKVTEKGKDVELRCDPISGHTALYWYRQSLGQGLEFLIYFQGNSAPDKSGLPSDRFSAERTGGSVSTLTIQRTQQEDSAVYLCASVKAGVHNEQFFGPGTRLTVL.

This clonotype was detected only a few times. The V and J genes are TRBV2 and TRBJ1-2, with 7 bases that match TRBD1. The J segment lost 1 base and the V segment lost 9 bases, leaving 5 bases of the junction unmatched. The CDR3 is 13 residues long. In germline, CDR1 is SNHLY, CDR2 FYNNEI. Here the CDR3 reads CASWDRLNYGYTF. Written as DNA, the CDR3 is TGTGCCAGTTGGGACAGACTTAACTATGGCTACACCTTC.

The chain carries TRBV7-9 and TRBJ2-5; 12 positions match TRBD2. The CDR3 contains 16 residues. Trimming removed 4 bases from V and 4 bases from J; junction bases left unmatched: 7. Germline V lookup: CDR1 SEHNR, CDR2 FQNEAQ (reference sequence). CDR3 region: CASSSSTSGGGETQYF. CDR3 in DNA: TGTGCCAGCAGCTCCTCGACTAGCGGGGGCGGAGAGACCCAGTACTTC.

This clonotype was seen repeatedly, ten times or more. The chain is built from TRBV12-3 or TRBV12-4 and TRBJ2-7, with D possibly matching TRBD2 (6 bases). This CDR3 region has 13 residues. With 7 bases removed from V and 4 bases from J, the gap between germline ends came to 14 bases. CDR3 sequence (DNA): TGTGCCAGCAACCCTTTCGGGGGATACGAGCAGTACTTC. This encodes CASNPFGGYEQYF.

This clonotype was seen at least ten times. This rearrangement joins TRBV6-2 or TRBV6-3 to TRBJ2-1; D is perhaps TRBD1 (5 bases). Germline lookup yields CDR1 MNHEY and CDR2 SVGEGT. The V end was cut by 6 bases, the J end by 4 bases, with 7 bases between. The CDR3 contains 12 residues. The chain's CDR3 is CASSYRYNEQFF. The CDR3 DNA reads as TGTGCCAGCAGCTACAGGTACAATGAGCAGTTCTTC.

The V gene is TRBV6-4, the J gene TRBJ2-3; TRBD2 agrees at 9 bases. The CDR3 loop spans 16 amino acids. Germline loops: CDR1 MRHNA, CDR2 SNTAGT. Trimming took 4 bases from V and 2 from J; bases not matched to a gene: 7. The CDR3, as DNA: TGTGCCAGCAGTGCGGTAGCGGGGGAGTCCACAGATACGCAGTATTTT. It translates to CASSAVAGESTDTQYF.

This clonotype has a count of ten or more. CDR3: CASSSGRDTDTQYF. The CDR3, as DNA: TGCGCCAGCTCTAGCGGGAGGGACACAGATACGCAGTATTTT. The chain joins TRBV5-1 to TRBJ2-3, with TRBD2 matching over 12 bases. Germline values: CDR1 SGHRS, CDR2 YFSETQ. Trimming removed 7 bases from V and 2 bases from J; junction bases left unmatched: 2. This CDR3 comprises 14 residues.

This clonotype appeared many times. This chain uses TRBV4-3 with TRBJ2-1; 9 bases fit TRBD2. Losses at the gene ends were 1 base for V and 1 base for J; bases not matched to a gene: 2. The germline CDR1 and CDR2 sequences are LGHNA and YSLEER. The CDR3 is 16 amino acids. CDR3 region: CASSQGLAVSYNEQFF. CDR3 nucleotides: TGCGCCAGCAGCCAAGGACTAGCGGTTTCCTACAATGAGCAGTTCTTC.

In its sample, this clonotype was seen a few times. In DNA, the CDR3 is TGTGCCAGCAGCTTAAATCCGGGCACCTACGAGCAGTACTTC. Translating it yields CASSLNPGTYEQYF. The chain uses TRBV7-3 and TRBJ2-7, with D uncertain. The CDR3 loop spans 14 amino acids. Germline-derived CDR1 and CDR2 are SGHTA and FQGTGA. Trimming took off 1 base at V and 2 bases at J, with 9 bases between the two ends.

The chain has TRBV12-3 or TRBV12-4 and TRBJ1-1; 9 positions match TRBD1. The CDR3 consists of 17 residues. V shed 5 bases and J 2 bases; nucleotides not matched to a gene: 12. CDR3 region: CASSLTPTGGSNTEAFF. CDR3 sequence (DNA): TGTGCCAGCAGTCTTACCCCAACAGGGGGCTCTAACACTGAAGCTTTCTTT.

In its sample, this clonotype was seen many times. The chain combines TRBV7-3 with TRBJ2-1, with 8 bases matching TRBD2. The J segment lost 3 bases and the V segment lost 5 bases, leaving 3 bases of the junction unmatched. The germline CDR1 and CDR2 sequences are SGHTA and FQGTGA. The CDR3 is 14 residues long. CDR3 nucleotides: TGTGCCAGCAGCCCGGGGGGGGACTACAATGAGCAGTTCTTC. Amino acid sequence: CASSPGGDYNEQFF.

This clonotype was seen at least ten times. The rearrangement joins TRBV10-3 to TRBJ2-5; TRBD1 matches at 8 bases. CDR1 and CDR2 (germline): ENHRY, SYGVKD. V lost 2 bases, J lost 2 bases, and 7 bases stayed unmatched. CDR3 length: 16 amino acids. The CDR3 loop reads CAISEAGGSGQETQYF. The CDR3 coding sequence is TGTGCCATCAGTGAGGCAGGGGGCAGTGGGCAAGAGACCCAGTACTTC.

This clonotype was counted many times. The chain combines TRBV12-3 or TRBV12-4 with TRBJ2-3; no clear D gene. The V and J ends lost 3 bases and 11 bases respectively, with 15 bases between them. The CDR3 is 13 residues long. This CDR3 reads CASSFPASVGQYF. CDR3 sequence (DNA): TGTGCCAGCAGTTTCCCAGCCTCGGTTGGGCAGTATTTT.

This rearrangement joins TRBV2 to TRBJ1-4; D ambiguous. Germline values: CDR1 SNHLY, CDR2 FYNNEI. The CDR3 sequence is 14 residues long. Trimming removed 2 bases at V and 8 bases at J, with 12 bases between. CDR3 DNA: TGTGCCAGCAGTGAACCAACTTACGGGGAAAAACTGTTTTTT. Amino acids: CASSEPTYGEKLFF.

The V call is TRBV5-1, the J call TRBJ2-7, with 8 nucleotides matching TRBD2. Trimming removed 2 bases from V and 4 bases from J; junction bases left unmatched: 8. CDR1 and CDR2 (germline): SGHRS, YFSETQ. This CDR3 spans 15 amino acids. The CDR3 loop is CASSLRAGDRYEQYF. The DNA of the CDR3 is TGCGCCAGCAGCTTAAGAGCGGGAGATCGGTACGAGCAGTACTTC. Looking up the rest from reference TRBV5-1 and TRBJ2-7 gives the full variable domain: KAGVTQTPRYLIKTRGQQVTLSCSPISGHRSVSWYQQTPGQGLQFLFEYFSETQRNKGNFPGRFSGRQFSNSRSEMNVSTLELGDSALYLCASSLRAGDRYEQYFGPGTRLTVT.

CDR3 in DNA: TGTGCCAGCAGCTTAGAGGGATACTATGGCTACACCTTC. The encoded protein is CASSLEGYYGYTF. The chain joins TRBV7-9 to TRBJ1-2; D not certain. This CDR3 has 13 amino acids. Germline values: CDR1 SEHNR, CDR2 FQNEAQ (reference sequence). V gave up 1 base and J gave up 3 bases, with 6 bases separating them. The full variable domain, with the rest looked up from reference TRBV7-9 and TRBJ1-2, is DTGVSQNPRHKITKRGQNVTFRCDPISEHNRLYWYRQTLGQGPEFLTYFQNEAQLEKSRLLSDRFSAERPKGSFSTLEIQRTEQGDSAMYLCASSLEGYYGYTFGSGTRLTVV.

The rearrangement uses TRBV20-1 and TRBJ2-7, with 9 bases matching TRBD1. Germline CDR1 DFQATT, CDR2 SNEGSKA (reference sequence). This CDR3 region has 13 residues. V shed 5 bases, J shed 3 bases, and the junction held 5 bases outside the gene matches. CDR3 sequence reads: CSARDRVGYEQYF. The CDR3 nucleotides read TGCAGTGCTCGGGACAGGGTAGGCTACGAGCAGTACTTC.